The 3 T cell receptor beta chains below come from one sample, sequenced in a study of blood T cell repertoires in COVID-19. Assay used: immunoSEQ multiplex PCR; TCRdb lists only in-frame clones, some missing. This repertoire shows about 100,000 clones, more than 75% found once; its top ten account for 9.5% to 15%. What was sequenced was peripheral blood. Every receptor here comes from a human donor in a cohort sampled during active COVID-19.

CDR3 residues: CASSPRQGREQYF. For the CDR3, the DNA is TGTGCCAGCAGCCCGAGACAGGGTCGGGAGCAGTACTTC. The V and J genes are TRBV11-3 and TRBJ2-7, with 7 bases fitting TRBD1. V was pared by 5 bases and J by 7 bases, with 8 bases of the junction left unmatched. Germline V gene lookup returns CDR1 SGHNT and CDR2 YENEEA. The CDR3 has 13 residues.

This chain joins TRBV7-2 and TRBJ2-7, with 10 bases aligning to TRBD2. The CDR3 extends over 15 amino acids. CDR1 is SGHTA, CDR2 FQGNSA, per germline. V was pared by 1 base and J by 2 bases, with 2 bases of the junction left unmatched. CDR3 DNA: TGTGCCAGCAGCTTAGAGCGGGGGGGGACCTACGAGCAGTACTTC. Amino acid sequence: CASSLERGGTYEQYF.

The chain is built from TRBV5-1 and TRBJ1-1; the match to TRBD1 covers 8 bases. CDR3 length equals 17 residues. V was pared by 5 bases and J by 4 bases, with 16 bases of the junction left unmatched. CDR1 is SGHRS and CDR2 is YFSETQ in the germline V gene. In DNA form, the CDR3 reads TGCGCCAGCAGTTCTTTATTACGGACAGGGCTTGGCACTGAAGCTTTCTTT. Its translation: CASSSLLRTGLGTEAFF.